The entry that follows covers one T cell receptor beta chain sequence. As yet, its antigen is unknown. This entry is derived from a study of T cell responses to AZD1222 COVID-19 vaccine. Across the whole study: Second-dose intervals near 4 or 12 weeks were combined. Whole-study findings and limits: There were mostly white British donors and more females than males, and clonal diversity was possibly underestimated. Repertoire sampling occurred only after the peak T cell response. Unmutated regions of variants are reportedly targeted by nearly half of spike-specific TCRs.

From germline, CDR1 is DFQATT and CDR2 SNEGSKA (reference sequence). V trimming: 3 bases; J trimming: 2 bases; junction bases outside the gene matches: 8. This CDR3 is built from 15 residues. This table comes from immunoSEQ multiplex PCR, and its TCRdb copy is limited to in-frame clones, with some not included. There are 95,000 to 100,000 clones in the sample; 80% to 90% occur only once, and 1.5% to 2% lies in the top ten. The receptor was derived from an adult in good health. V and J are TRBV20-1 and TRBJ2-7; 9 bases agree with TRBD2. The input for sequencing was peripheral blood, taken on day 0 of AZD1222 vaccination. The CDR3 region has the DNA TGCAGTGCTAGTGATCTGAGCGGGGGGACCTACGAGCAGTACTTC. This codes for CSASDLSGGTYEQYF.